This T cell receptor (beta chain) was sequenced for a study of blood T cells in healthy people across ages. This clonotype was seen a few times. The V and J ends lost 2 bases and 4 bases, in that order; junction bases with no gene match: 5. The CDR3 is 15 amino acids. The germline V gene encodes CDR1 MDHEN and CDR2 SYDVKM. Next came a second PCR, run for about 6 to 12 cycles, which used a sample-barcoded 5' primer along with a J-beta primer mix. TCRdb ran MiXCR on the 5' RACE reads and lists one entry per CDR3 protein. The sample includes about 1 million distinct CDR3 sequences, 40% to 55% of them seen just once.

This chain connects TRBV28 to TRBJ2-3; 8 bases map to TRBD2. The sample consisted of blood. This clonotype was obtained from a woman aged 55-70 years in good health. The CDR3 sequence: CASSLPAGVADTQYF. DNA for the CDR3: TGTGCCAGCAGTTTACCAGCGGGAGTTGCAGATACGCAGTATTTT.